This TCR beta chain comes out of a study of T cell repertoires in cytomegalovirus infection. TCRdb called the reads again in MiXCR, with one record for every CDR3 protein. Counted here are about half a million distinct CDR3 sequences, 30% to 35% occurring once; the ten biggest clones make up 15% to 20%. Germline CDR1 reads SGHTA; CDR2 reads FQGNSA. The CDR3 runs 16 residues. V trimming: 5 bases; J trimming: 2 bases; junction bases outside the gene matches: 4. As for this clonotype: Its specificity is unknown.

The receptor comes from a human donor in good health (CMV status not recorded). Some clones in this sample may be carry-over from other donors' samples. Material: cultured PBMCs, obtained from culture after CMV antigen stimulation. This chain joins TRBV7-2 and TRBJ2-1; 12 nucleotides agree with TRBD2. CDR3: CASSRGLAGAYNEQFF. CDR3 sequence (DNA): TGTGCCAGCAGCAGGGGACTAGCGGGCGCCTACAATGAGCAGTTCTTC. The whole variable domain, filled in from reference TRBV7-2 and TRBJ2-1, reads GAGVSQSPSNKVTEKGKDVELRCDPISGHTALYWYRQSLGQGLEFLIYFQGNSAPDKSGLPSDRFSAERTGGSVSTLTIQRTQQEDSAVYLCASSRGLAGAYNEQFFGPGTRLTVL.